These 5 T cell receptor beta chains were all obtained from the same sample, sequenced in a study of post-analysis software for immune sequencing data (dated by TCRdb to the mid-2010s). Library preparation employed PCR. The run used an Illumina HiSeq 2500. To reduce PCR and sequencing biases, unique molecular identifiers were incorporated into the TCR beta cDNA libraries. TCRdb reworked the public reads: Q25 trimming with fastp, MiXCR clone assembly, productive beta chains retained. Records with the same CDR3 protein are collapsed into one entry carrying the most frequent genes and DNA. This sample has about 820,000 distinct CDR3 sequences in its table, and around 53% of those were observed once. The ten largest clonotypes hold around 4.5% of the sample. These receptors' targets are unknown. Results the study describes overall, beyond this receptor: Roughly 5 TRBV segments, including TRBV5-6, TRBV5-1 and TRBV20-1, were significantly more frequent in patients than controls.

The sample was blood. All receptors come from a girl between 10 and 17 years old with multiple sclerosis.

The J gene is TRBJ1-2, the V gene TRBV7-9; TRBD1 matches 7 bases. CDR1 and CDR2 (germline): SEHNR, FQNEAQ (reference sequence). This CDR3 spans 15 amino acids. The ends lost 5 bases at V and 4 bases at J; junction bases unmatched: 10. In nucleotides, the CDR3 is TGTGCCAGCAGCGTCGGGACAGATCTTCTCTATGGCTACACCTTC. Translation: CASSVGTDLLYGYTF.

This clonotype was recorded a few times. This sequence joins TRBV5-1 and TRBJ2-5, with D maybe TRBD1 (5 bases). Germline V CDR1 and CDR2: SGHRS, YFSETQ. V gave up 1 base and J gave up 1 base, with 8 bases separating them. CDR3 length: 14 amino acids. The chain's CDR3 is CASSLFQGQETQYF. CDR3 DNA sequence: TGCGCCAGCAGCTTGTTTCAGGGCCAAGAGACCCAGTACTTC.

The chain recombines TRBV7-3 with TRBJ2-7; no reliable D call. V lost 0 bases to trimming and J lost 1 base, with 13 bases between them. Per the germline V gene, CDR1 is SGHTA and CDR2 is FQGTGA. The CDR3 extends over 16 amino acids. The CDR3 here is CASSLTGGLVSYEQYF. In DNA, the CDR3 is TGTGCCAGCAGCTTAACAGGTGGCCTAGTGTCCTACGAGCAGTACTTC.

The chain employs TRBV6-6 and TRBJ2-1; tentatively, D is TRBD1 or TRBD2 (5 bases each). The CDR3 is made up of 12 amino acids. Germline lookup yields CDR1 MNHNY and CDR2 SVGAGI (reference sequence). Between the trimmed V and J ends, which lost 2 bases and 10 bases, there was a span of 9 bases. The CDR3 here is CASSYRGEEQFF. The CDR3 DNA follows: TGTGCCAGCAGTTACAGGGGAGAAGAGCAGTTCTTC.

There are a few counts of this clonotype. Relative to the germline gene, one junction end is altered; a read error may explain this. CDR3 bases: TGCAGTGCTGCTCAAATAGCGGGAGGAGGTCAAGAGGCCCAGTACTTC. Translated, it gives CSAAQIAGGGQEAQYF. The rearrangement joins TRBV20-1 to TRBJ2-5; TRBD2 matches at 10 bases. Germline V CDR1 and CDR2: DFQATT, SNEGSKA (reference sequence). The CDR3 runs 16 residues.